This T cell receptor beta chain was sequenced for a study of OX40 agonist ivuxolimab in advanced cancers. Findings and limits, study-wide: Among T cells, CD8+ cells averaged more expanded clones than CD4+ cells. Also present in some nonresponders was a low level of normalized T-cell clonal expansion.

Comments on this clone: Its antigen remains unidentified.

Sequencing used immunoSEQ multiplex PCR; TCRdb keeps in-frame clones, though not all of them. The sample records about 70,000 clones, roughly nine tenths being singletons. The CDR3 is 17 residues long. In germline, CDR1 is LNHNV, CDR2 YYDKDF (reference sequence). Germline trimming cut 0 bases from V and 2 bases from J; bases unmatched to any gene: 9. This specimen consisted of CD4+ or CD8+ T cells sorted from blood, obtained in a trial of the OX40 agonist ivuxolimab. This chain uses TRBV15 with TRBJ1-2; 7 bases are shared with TRBD1. The TCR sequence derives from an adult with an advanced solid tumor such as melanoma, head and neck, liver or kidney cancer. As DNA, the CDR3 is TGTGCCACCAGCAGAGATCTGGGGGGGACAGCCAACTATGGCTACACCTTC. It codes for CATSRDLGGTANYGYTF.